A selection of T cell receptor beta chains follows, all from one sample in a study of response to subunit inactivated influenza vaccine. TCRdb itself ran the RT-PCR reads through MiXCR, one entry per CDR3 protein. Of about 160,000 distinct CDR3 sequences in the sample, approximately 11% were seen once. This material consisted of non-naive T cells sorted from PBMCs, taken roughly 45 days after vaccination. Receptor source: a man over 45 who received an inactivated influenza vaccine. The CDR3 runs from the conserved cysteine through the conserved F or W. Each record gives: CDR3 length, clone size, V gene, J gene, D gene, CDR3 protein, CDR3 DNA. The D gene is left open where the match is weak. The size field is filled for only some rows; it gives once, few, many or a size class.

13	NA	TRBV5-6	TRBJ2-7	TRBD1	CASSPRQGLKQYF	TGTGCCAGCAGCCCGCGACAGGGTTTGAAGCAGTACTTC
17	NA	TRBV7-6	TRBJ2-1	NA	CASSLRTHVTTYNEQFF	TGTGCCAGCAGCTTACGCACGCATGTTACCACCTACAATGAGCAGTTCTTC
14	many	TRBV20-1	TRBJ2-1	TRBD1	CSAGDRGRANEQFF	TGCAGTGCTGGAGACAGGGGTCGGGCCAATGAGCAGTTCTTC
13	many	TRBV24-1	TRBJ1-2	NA	CATSDVRDHGYTF	TGTGCCACCAGTGATGTCCGGGACCATGGCTACACCTTC
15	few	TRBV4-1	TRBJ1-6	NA	CASSQGTMGLTPLHF	TGCGCCAGCAGCCAAGGCACCATGGGGTTGACACCCCTCCACTTT
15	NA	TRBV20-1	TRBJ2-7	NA	CSASLASRDSYEQYF	TGCAGTGCTAGCCTGGCTAGCCGCGACTCCTACGAGCAGTACTTC
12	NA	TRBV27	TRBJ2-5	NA	CASKGLSGTQYF	TGTGCCAGCAAGGGCCTATCGGGGACCCAGTACTTC
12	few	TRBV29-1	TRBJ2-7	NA	CSVEAGADEQYF	TGCAGCGTTGAAGCAGGGGCCGACGAGCAGTACTTC
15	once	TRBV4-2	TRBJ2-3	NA	CASSPGGPGADTQYF	TGTGCCAGCAGCCCTGGGGGGCCTGGGGCAGATACGCAGTATTTT
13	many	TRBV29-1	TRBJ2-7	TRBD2	CSVRTGGSYEQYF	TGCAGCGTTCGTACGGGGGGATCCTACGAGCAGTACTTC